These T cell receptor beta chains were read from a single sample in a study of CD8+ T cells in alopecia areata. Sequencing was performed with immunoSEQ multiplex PCR; in TCRdb, only in-frame clones are kept and a portion is missing. The table lists around 150,000 clones, around 54% of them singletons, with about 4.3% in the top ten. The sample comprised CD4+ T cells sorted from blood. Every receptor here comes from a human donor in good health. Each CDR3 is given with its conserved first and last residue. Each record gives: V gene, clone size, J gene, CDR3 length, D gene, CDR3 protein, CDR3 DNA. The D gene is left open where the match is weak. Clone sizes are given selectively: once, few, many, or a class where the clone is expanded.

v_gene: TRBV6-1
abundance: .
j_gene: TRBJ1-2
len: 10
d_gene: TRBD1
CDR3aa: CAGGQDGYTF
CDR3nt: TGTGCCGGGGGACAGGATGGCTACACCTTC

v_gene: TRBV29-1
abundance: .
j_gene: TRBJ2-7
len: 14
d_gene: .
CDR3aa: CSVEIPQHSYEQYF
CDR3nt: TGCAGCGTTGAAATCCCCCAGCATTCCTACGAGCAGTACTTC

v_gene: TRBV27
abundance: few
j_gene: TRBJ2-3
len: 17
d_gene: .
CDR3aa: CASSSTSRQPSTDTQYF
CDR3nt: TGTGCCAGCAGTTCGACCTCCCGACAACCCAGCACAGATACGCAGTATTTT

v_gene: TRBV4-2
abundance: once
j_gene: TRBJ2-7
len: 15
d_gene: TRBD2
CDR3aa: CASSFRTSGNYEQYF
CDR3nt: TGTGCCAGCAGCTTTCGGACTAGCGGGAACTACGAGCAGTACTTC

v_gene: TRBV29-1
abundance: .
j_gene: TRBJ2-1
len: 16
d_gene: .
CDR3aa: CSVDRLGGTSYNEQFF
CDR3nt: TGCAGCGTTGACAGACTAGGGGGGACCTCCTACAATGAGCAGTTCTTC

v_gene: TRBV6-6
abundance: .
j_gene: TRBJ2-7
len: 13
d_gene: .
CDR3aa: CASSYQEAYEQYF
CDR3nt: TGTGCCAGCAGTTACCAGGAGGCCTACGAGCAGTACTTC

v_gene: TRBV5-1
abundance: .
j_gene: TRBJ2-6
len: 15
d_gene: .
CDR3aa: CASSLPGTGANVLTF
CDR3nt: TGCGCCAGCAGCTTACCCGGGACTGGGGCCAACGTCCTGACTTTC

v_gene: TRBV27
abundance: .
j_gene: TRBJ2-7
len: 16
d_gene: TRBD1
CDR3aa: CASSLSLGTGRYEQYF
CDR3nt: TGTGCCAGCAGTTTATCTCTCGGGACAGGGAGGTACGAGCAGTACTTC

v_gene: TRBV2
abundance: .
j_gene: TRBJ2-4
len: 13
d_gene: TRBD1
CDR3aa: CASTSDRGNIQYF
CDR3nt: TGTGCCAGCACTTCGGACAGGGGGAACATTCAGTACTTC

v_gene: TRBV30
abundance: .
j_gene: TRBJ2-4
len: 16
d_gene: .
CDR3aa: CAWSPGSTAGFIIQYF
CDR3nt: TGTGCCTGGAGTCCCGGGTCGACAGCGGGTTTTATCATTCAGTACTTC

v_gene: TRBV5-6
abundance: .
j_gene: TRBJ2-5
len: 14
d_gene: TRBD2
CDR3aa: CASSLVQGGETQYF
CDR3nt: TGTGCCAGCAGCTTGGTTCAGGGAGGGGAGACCCAGTACTTC

v_gene: TRBV5-1
abundance: .
j_gene: TRBJ2-6
len: 15
d_gene: .
CDR3aa: CASSWGSSGANVLTF
CDR3nt: TGCGCCAGCAGCTGGGGGAGCTCTGGGGCCAACGTCCTGACTTTC

v_gene: TRBV5-6
abundance: few
j_gene: TRBJ2-1
len: 16
d_gene: TRBD2
CDR3aa: CASSPLISSGTDEQFF
CDR3nt: TGTGCCAGCAGCCCGCTTATATCTAGCGGGACCGATGAGCAGTTCTTC

v_gene: TRBV28
abundance: .
j_gene: TRBJ2-1
len: 15
d_gene: TRBD1
CDR3aa: CASSLTGGSYNEQFF
CDR3nt: TGTGCCAGCAGTTTAACAGGGGGCTCCTACAATGAGCAGTTCTTC